The 18 T cell receptor beta chains below come from one sample, sequenced in a study of T cell responses to AZD1222 COVID-19 vaccine (dated by TCRdb to the early 2020s). Library preparation employed the immunoSEQ multiplex PCR assay. TCRdb holds this immuneACCESS table with in-frame rearrangements only. Some clones are missing; in checked studies, unresolved V genes explain under half, and the rest has no known cause. This sample lists about 150,000 clones; about 93% were detected once. The ten biggest clones cover under 4.5% of the sample. The sample's time point label, in plain terms: baseline before first vaccination. Source: peripheral blood, taken on day 0 of AZD1222 vaccination. These receptors came from an adult in good health.

This chain links TRBV18 with TRBJ2-1; 9 bases are shared with TRBD2. CDR1 is KGHSH, CDR2 LQKENI, per germline. The CDR3 consists of 16 residues. With V trimmed by 1 base and J by 5 bases, 6 bases remained unmatched. CDR3 region: CASSPLGGRGDNEQFF. The CDR3 DNA reads as TGTGCCAGCTCACCACTGGGCGGGAGGGGAGACAATGAGCAGTTCTTC.

This clone was detected only once. The CDR3 DNA is TGTGCCAGCAGCGCGGGACTAGCGGGAGTCGAGCAGTACTTC. This encodes CASSAGLAGVEQYF. The V gene is TRBV7-2, the J gene TRBJ2-7; 14 bases are a match to TRBD2. The germline CDR1 and CDR2 sequences are SGHTA and FQGNSA. V dropped 5 bases and J dropped 6; count of bases not matched to a gene: 3. This CDR3 is built from 14 residues.

The rearrangement uses TRBV13 and TRBJ2-7, with D perhaps matching TRBD1 or TRBD2 (5 bases each). Germline lookup yields CDR1 PRHDT and CDR2 FYEKMQ (reference sequence). The CDR3 is made up of 13 amino acids. Deletions cut 1 base from V and 4 bases from J, with 8 bases between. The CDR3 region has the DNA TGTGCCAGCAGCTTAGAGAGGGGATACGAGCAGTACTTC. This sequence encodes CASSLERGYEQYF.

V and J are TRBV5-4 and TRBJ2-1; D not certain. The germline V and J ends were trimmed by 3 bases and 10 bases, with 8 bases remaining between them. Germline assignment: CDR1 SGHNT and CDR2 YYREEE (reference sequence). The CDR3 spans 11 residues. CDR3 in DNA: TGTGCCAGCAGCTACCGTCTGGAGCAGTTCTTC. Amino acid sequence: CASSYRLEQFF. Supplemented by reference TRBV5-4 and TRBJ2-1, the full variable domain reads ETGVTQSPTHLIKTRGQQVTLRCSSQSGHNTVSWYQQALGQGPQFIFQYYREEENGRGNFPPRFSGLQFPNYSSELNVNALELDDSALYLCASSYRLEQFFGPGTRLTVL.

In its sample, this clone was seen once. Sequence at one end of the junction differs from germline and may be a read error. The V gene is TRBV3-1 (or the pseudogene TRBV3-2), the J gene TRBJ1-5; D gene unclear. The CDR3 sequence is 13 residues long. CDR1 is LGHDT, CDR2 YNNKEL, per germline (reference sequence). The CDR3 DNA sequence: TGTGCCAGTAGCCAGTCCGTGAATCAGCCCCAGCATTTT. This encodes CASSQSVNQPQHF.

The V gene is TRBV15, the J gene TRBJ2-3; the match to TRBD2 covers 12 bases. Germline loops: CDR1 LNHNV, CDR2 YYDKDF (reference sequence). V was clipped by 0 bases and J by 6 bases; unmatched bases: 13. CDR3 size: 19 residues. CDR3 loop: CATSRDPRTSGMSRDTQYF. The CDR3 nucleotides read TGTGCCACCAGCAGAGATCCCCGGACTAGCGGGATGTCGAGGGATACGCAGTATTTT. The complete variable domain, with remaining parts taken from reference TRBV15 and TRBJ2-3, reads DAMVIQNPRYQVTQFGKPVTLSCSQTLNHNVMYWYQQKSSQAPKLLFHYYDKDFNNEADTPDNFQSRRPNTSFCFLDIRSPGLGDTAMYLCATSRDPRTSGMSRDTQYFGPGTRLTVL.

The gene calls are TRBV28 and TRBJ2-1; perhaps TRBD2 as D (6 bases). Trimming took off 3 bases at V and 9 bases at J, with 9 bases between the two ends. Germline lookup yields CDR1 MDHEN and CDR2 SYDVKM. The CDR3 totals 12 residues. This CDR3 is CASSLVGGEQFF. The CDR3, as DNA: TGTGCCAGCAGTTTGGTGGGAGGTGAGCAGTTCTTC. Full variable domain (missing parts from reference TRBV28 and TRBJ2-1): DVKVTQSSRYLVKRTGEKVFLECVQDMDHENMFWYRQDPGLGLRLIYFSYDVKMKEKGDIPEGYSVSREKKERFSLILESASTNQTSMYLCASSLVGGEQFFGPGTRLTVL.

The CDR3 coding sequence is TGTGCCAGCAGTTACAGCCTAGCGCTATACAATGAGCAGTTCTTC. Protein sequence: CASSYSLALYNEQFF. The chain employs TRBV6-5 and TRBJ2-1; the D gene is possibly TRBD2 (6 bases). The CDR3 is made up of 15 amino acids. Trimming took 2 bases from V and 4 from J, leaving 12 bases between them. Germline CDR1 MNHEY, CDR2 SVGAGI.

The rearrangement uses TRBV27 and TRBJ2-7, with 10 bases identical to TRBD2. The length of the CDR3 is 15 residues. Germline trimming cut 2 bases from V and 7 bases from J; bases unmatched to any gene: 8. Looked up from germline, CDR1 is MNHEY and CDR2 is SMNVEV (reference sequence). CDR3 coding DNA: TGTGCCAGCAGTTTAGGGGCTAGCGGGAGTGGTGAGCAGTACTTC. The encoded protein is CASSLGASGSGEQYF.

The J gene is TRBJ1-2, the V gene TRBV19; no definite D call. Germline-derived CDR1 and CDR2 are LNHDA and SQIVND (reference sequence). Trimming left V 3 bases short and J 3 bases short, with 11 bases between. The CDR3 has 14 residues. CDR3 loop: CASSISGQYYGYTF. The CDR3 DNA sequence: TGTGCCAGTAGTATCTCCGGTCAGTACTATGGCTACACCTTC.

V is TRBV7-8 and J is TRBJ2-7, with D unclear. The germline CDR1 and CDR2 sequences are SGHVS and FQNEAQ. CDR3 length: 14 amino acids. V shed 2 bases and J shed 6 bases, with 14 bases lying between them. The CDR3 protein is CASSLPGQTLEQYF. The CDR3 DNA reads as TGTGCCAGCAGCTTACCTGGCCAGACCCTCGAGCAGTACTTC.

V and J are TRBV2 and TRBJ2-3; no clear D. The V gene lost 6 bases and the J gene lost 2 bases, with 9 bases spanning the gap. The germline gives CDR1 SNHLY, CDR2 FYNNEI. The CDR3 extends over 13 amino acids. The CDR3 here is CASRDGATDTQYF. CDR3 coding DNA: TGTGCCAGCAGGGACGGCGCCACAGATACGCAGTATTTT.

The chain combines TRBV28 with TRBJ2-1; weak D call: TRBD2 (5 bases). Germline CDR1 is MDHEN and CDR2 is SYDVKM. Between the trimmed V and J ends, which lost 1 base and 6 bases, there was a span of 13 bases. The CDR3 has 15 amino acids. The CDR3 DNA is TGTGCCAGCAGTTTATTGGGAGCAGTAGGCAATGAGCAGTTCTTC. It specifies CASSLLGAVGNEQFF. The variable domain in full, with the rest retrieved from reference TRBV28 and TRBJ2-1, is DVKVTQSSRYLVKRTGEKVFLECVQDMDHENMFWYRQDPGLGLRLIYFSYDVKMKEKGDIPEGYSVSREKKERFSLILESASTNQTSMYLCASSLLGAVGNEQFFGPGTRLTVL.

The V call is TRBV19, the J call TRBJ2-2, with 11 nucleotides matching TRBD2. V shed 0 bases, J shed 5 bases, and the junction held 14 bases outside the gene matches. This CDR3 region has 20 residues. Looked up from germline, CDR1 is LNHDA and CDR2 is SQIVND (reference sequence). This CDR3 is CASSIDRRGGLAGGTGELFF. As DNA, the CDR3 is TGTGCCAGTAGTATAGATCGAAGAGGGGGGCTAGCGGGAGGTACCGGGGAGCTGTTTTTT.

The chain recombines TRBV6-4 with TRBJ2-1; 14 bases fit TRBD2. Germline V lookup: CDR1 MRHNA, CDR2 SNTAGT. V lost 6 bases, J lost 10 bases, and 8 bases stayed unmatched. The CDR3 consists of 15 residues. CDR3 bases: TGTGCCAGCAGCCTATCAGGACTAGCGGGAGGAGAGCAGTTCTTC. It yields the protein CASSLSGLAGGEQFF.

J is TRBJ1-5 and V is TRBV28; 8 bases fit TRBD1. The CDR3 sequence is 16 residues long. The V gene end was trimmed by 5 bases and the J gene end by 3 bases; junction bases not matched to a gene: 9. The germline CDR1 and CDR2 sequences are MDHEN and SYDVKM. CDR3 in amino acids: CASSPGTGRSNQPQHF. As DNA, the CDR3 is TGTGCCAGCAGTCCGGGGACAGGACGGTCCAATCAGCCCCAGCATTTT.

The chain links TRBV30 to TRBJ1-1; TRBD1 matches 7 bases. Germline CDR1 GTSNPN, CDR2 SVGIG (reference sequence). The CDR3 spans 16 residues. Trimming removed 3 bases from V and 4 bases from J; junction bases left unmatched: 14. CDR3 region: CAWRTGQTLRSTEAFF. In DNA, the CDR3 is TGTGCCTGGAGAACGGGACAGACGCTGCGGAGCACTGAAGCTTTCTTT. The full variable domain, in which reference TRBV30 and TRBJ1-1 provide the parts outside the CDR3, is SQTIHQWPATLVQPVGSPLSLECTVEGTSNPNLYWYRQAAGRGLQLLFYSVGIGQISSEVPQNLSASRPQDRQFILSSKKLLLSDSGFYLCAWRTGQTLRSTEAFFGQGTRLTVV.

This chain links TRBV6-1 with TRBJ1-2; no clear D gene. This CDR3 spans 15 amino acids. CDR1 and CDR2 (germline): MNHNS, SASEGT. The V end was cut by 0 bases, the J end by 2 bases, with 10 bases between. The DNA for the CDR3 is TGTGCCAGCAGTGAAGCTCGGAAAGGGAACTATGGCTACACCTTC. It specifies CASSEARKGNYGYTF.